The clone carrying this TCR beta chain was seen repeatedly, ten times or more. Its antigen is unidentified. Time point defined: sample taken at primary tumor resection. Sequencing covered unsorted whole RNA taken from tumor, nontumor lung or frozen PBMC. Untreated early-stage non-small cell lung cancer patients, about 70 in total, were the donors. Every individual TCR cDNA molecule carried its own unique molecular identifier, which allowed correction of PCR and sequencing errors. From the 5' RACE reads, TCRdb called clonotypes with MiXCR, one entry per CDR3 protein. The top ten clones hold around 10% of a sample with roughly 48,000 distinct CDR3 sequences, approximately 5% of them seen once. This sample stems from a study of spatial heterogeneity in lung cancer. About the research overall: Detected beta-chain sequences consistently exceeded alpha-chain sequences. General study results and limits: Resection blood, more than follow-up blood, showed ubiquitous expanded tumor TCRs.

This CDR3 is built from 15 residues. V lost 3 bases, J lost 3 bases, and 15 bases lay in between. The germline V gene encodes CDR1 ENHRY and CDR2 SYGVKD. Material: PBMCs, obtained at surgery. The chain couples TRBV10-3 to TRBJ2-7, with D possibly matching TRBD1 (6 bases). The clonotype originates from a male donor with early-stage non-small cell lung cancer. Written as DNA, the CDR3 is TGTGCCATCAGTGACGGGACACCCTCCTTCTACGAGCAGTACTTC. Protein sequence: CAISDGTPSFYEQYF.